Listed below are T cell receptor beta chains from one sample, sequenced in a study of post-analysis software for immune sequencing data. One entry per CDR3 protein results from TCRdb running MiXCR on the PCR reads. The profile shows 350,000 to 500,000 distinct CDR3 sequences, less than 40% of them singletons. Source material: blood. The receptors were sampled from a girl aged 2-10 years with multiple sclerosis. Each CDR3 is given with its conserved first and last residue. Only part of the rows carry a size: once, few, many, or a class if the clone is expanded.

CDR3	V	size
CSAEDRDFTDTQYF	TRBV20-1	few
CASSLAFGLAGSNEQFF	TRBV7-8	.
CASSSPGSSYNEQFF	TRBV18	few
CASSRSGGTREAFF	TRBV4-3	.
CASSGGASQEAQYF	TRBV5-1	.
CASSYGTAYQETQYF	TRBV6-6	.
CASSQGSGANNEQFF	TRBV4-2	.
CASSPLAQRLSNGNEQFF	TRBV18	.
CASSYSQGVTDTQYF	TRBV6-5	.
CASRRAGDAHEQFF	TRBV6-2/TRBV6-3	.
CSVERQGGVPTEAFF	TRBV29-1	few
CASSPPGSGNEQFF	TRBV11-2	few
CAISEGLAGGLATQYF	TRBV10-3	few
CASSRPTDTDTQYF	TRBV28	.
CASSRRQGANTEAFF	TRBV4-1	.
CASSEGTSGRYNEQFF	TRBV11-2	few
CASSRGDGYTF	TRBV4-1	.
CSARNRVRSYGYTF	TRBV20-1	.
CASSLRPRGRPYNEQFF	TRBV5-4	few
CASRRQGRDYEQYF	TRBV27	.
CASSSGQGLAGELFF	TRBV12-3/TRBV12-4	.
CASSRSPEGNTEAFF	TRBV6-1	.
CASSLPTGNSADTQYF	TRBV5-1	few
CSARTPSGGRYEQYF	TRBV20-1	.
CASSYSMPGITSYNEQFF	TRBV6-5	many
CSAEGGLAGGSTDTQYF	TRBV20-1	.
CASSQLGTDEKLFF	TRBV12-3/TRBV12-4	.
CSARGTVYNEQFF	TRBV20-1	once
CASSRGLAWTGTYNEQFF	TRBV18	.
CASSLGGQRSNQPQHF	TRBV7-2	.
CASSLGGFSYEQYF	TRBV5-5	.
CTSSPQTSGRAASTDTQYF	TRBV18	.
CASSLHGGTTEAFF	TRBV7-9	.
CASSRQTYNSPLHF	TRBV27	.
CASSGNGVPDTQYF	TRBV2	.
CASRETSGSPEQFF	TRBV12-3/TRBV12-4	.
CASSWELAAHSYEQYF	TRBV5-1	.
CASSPGQGYEQFF	TRBV12-3/TRBV12-4	few